The present T cell receptor beta chain was sequenced within a study of cytomegalovirus exposure and HLA in healthy donors. Findings of the study overall: The finding came from a later analysis; first-cohort TCR clusters tended to co-occur in the roughly 110 validation repertoires. In vitro work confirmed that a few CMV-associated chains recognize CMV antigens. Researchers counted around 180 TCR beta chains as cytomegalovirus-associated.

A remark on this clone: Its antigen is currently unknown.

CDR1 and CDR2 (germline): SQVTM, ANQGSEA. Germline trimming cut 4 bases from V and 5 bases from J; bases unmatched to any gene: 13. The CDR3 spans 16 residues. Assay used: immunoSEQ multiplex PCR; TCRdb lists only in-frame clones, some missing. This table holds fewer than 200,000 clones, 75% to 95% found once. The sequence derives from a young woman in good health and CMV-seropositive. The genes are TRBV29-1 and TRBJ2-1; TRBD1 aligns across 8 bases. The sample was PBMCs. The CDR3 here is CSVVPPWTGSDNEQFF. The CDR3 nucleotides read TGCAGCGTTGTGCCACCGTGGACAGGGTCGGACAATGAGCAGTTCTTC.